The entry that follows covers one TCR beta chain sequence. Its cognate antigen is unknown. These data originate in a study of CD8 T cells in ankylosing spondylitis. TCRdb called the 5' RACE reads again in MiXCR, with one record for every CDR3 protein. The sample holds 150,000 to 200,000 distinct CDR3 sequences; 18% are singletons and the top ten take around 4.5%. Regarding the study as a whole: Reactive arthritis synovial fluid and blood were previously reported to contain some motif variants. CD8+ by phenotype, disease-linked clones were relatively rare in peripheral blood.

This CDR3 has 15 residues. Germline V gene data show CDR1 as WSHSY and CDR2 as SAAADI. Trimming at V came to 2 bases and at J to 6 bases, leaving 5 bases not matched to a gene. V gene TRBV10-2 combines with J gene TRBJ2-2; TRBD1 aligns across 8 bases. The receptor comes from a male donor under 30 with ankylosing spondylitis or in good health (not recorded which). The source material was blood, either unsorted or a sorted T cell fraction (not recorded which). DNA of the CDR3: TGCGCCAGCAGTGAGGCCAACAGGGGGGCCGGGGAGCTGTTTTTT. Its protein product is CASSEANRGAGELFF.